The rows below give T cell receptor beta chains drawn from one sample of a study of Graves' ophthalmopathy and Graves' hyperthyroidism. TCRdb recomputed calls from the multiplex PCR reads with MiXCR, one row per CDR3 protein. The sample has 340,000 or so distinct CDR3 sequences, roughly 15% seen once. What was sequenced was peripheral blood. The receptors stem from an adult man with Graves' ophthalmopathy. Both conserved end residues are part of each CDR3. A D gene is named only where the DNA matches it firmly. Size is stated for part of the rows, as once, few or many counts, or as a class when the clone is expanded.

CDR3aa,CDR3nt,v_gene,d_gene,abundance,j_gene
CSAKAYGLAGGLTYEQYF,TGCAGTGCAAAAGCCTATGGACTAGCGGGAGGGTTAACCTACGAGCAGTACTTC,TRBV20-1,TRBD2,many,TRBJ2-7
CASSHLGQGHQPQHF,TGCGCCAGCAGCCATTTGGGACAGGGGCATCAGCCCCAGCATTTT,TRBV4-1,TRBD1,many,TRBJ1-5
CASSPTSYRTGSYEQYF,TGTGCCAGCAGCCCAACTTCCTACCGGACAGGATCCTACGAGCAGTACTTC,TRBV6-2/TRBV6-3,TRBD1,many,TRBJ2-7
CASSPRLGISYEQYF,TGTGCCAGCAGCCCCCGACTTGGGATTTCCTACGAGCAGTACTTC,TRBV3-1,-,-,TRBJ2-7
CASRDFSGANVLTF,TGTGCCAGCAGGGATTTTTCTGGGGCCAACGTCCTGACTTTC,TRBV6-1,-,many,TRBJ2-6
CASSDQSYRNQETQYF,TGTGCCAGCAGTGACCAGTCCTACAGGAACCAAGAGACCCAGTACTTC,TRBV25-1,-,many,TRBJ2-5
CASSLIGGSQPQHF,TGTGCCAGCAGCTTAATTGGGGGGAGTCAGCCCCAGCATTTT,TRBV11-2,-,many,TRBJ1-5
CAITQGYEQYF,TGTGCCATCACCCAGGGATACGAGCAGTACTTC,TRBV10-3,-,many,TRBJ2-7
CASSWEKTQYF,TGTGCCAGCAGTTGGGAAAAAACCCAGTACTTC,TRBV6-5,-,many,TRBJ2-5
CSARDMWGSGTRGPGELFF,TGCAGTGCTAGAGATATGTGGGGTAGCGGCACAAGGGGTCCCGGGGAGCTGTTTTTT,TRBV20-1,-,many,TRBJ2-2
CASSGNRVQPQHF,TGCGCCAGCAGTGGGAACAGGGTTCAGCCCCAGCATTTT,TRBV10-2,-,many,TRBJ1-5
CASSLGPRGYEQYF,TGTGCCAGCAGCTTAGGCCCCCGGGGCTACGAGCAGTACTTC,TRBV7-2,-,-,TRBJ2-7
CASSSSPYEQYF,TGTGCCAGCAGCTCCTCCCCCTACGAGCAGTACTTC,TRBV7-8,-,many,TRBJ2-7
CSVEAGTGDYIYGYTF,TGCAGCGTTGAGGCCGGGACAGGGGATTATATCTATGGCTACACCTTC,TRBV29-1,TRBD1,many,TRBJ1-2
CAWSGTSISYNSPLHF,TGTGCCTGGAGTGGGACCTCAATCTCCTATAATTCACCCCTCCACTTT,TRBV30,-,many,TRBJ1-6
CASSQGVTKNTEAFF,TGTGCCAGCAGCCAGGGGGTTACCAAGAACACTGAAGCTTTCTTT,TRBV5-4,TRBD1,many,TRBJ1-1
CASSQGGTGGSPLHF,TGTGCCAGCAGCCAAGGGGGGACAGGGGGTTCACCCCTCCACTTT,TRBV3-1,TRBD1,many,TRBJ1-6
CASSGGSGERQYF,TGTGCCAGCAGCGGAGGGTCGGGCGAACGGCAGTACTTC,TRBV9,-,many,TRBJ2-7
CASSLHAGITYEQYF,TGTGCCAGCAGTTTACATGCCGGAATTACCTACGAGCAGTACTTC,TRBV12-3/TRBV12-4,-,many,TRBJ2-7
CASSYTGVDQPQHF,TGTGCCAGCAGCTATACAGGGGTTGATCAGCCCCAGCATTTT,TRBV12-3/TRBV12-4,TRBD1,many,TRBJ1-5
CASSEGVKSSYEQYF,TGTGCCAGCAGTGAGGGGGTTAAGTCATCCTACGAGCAGTACTTC,TRBV2,-,many,TRBJ2-7
CASGRTGASYEQYF,TGTGCCAGCGGTAGGACAGGGGCCTCCTACGAGCAGTACTTC,TRBV2,TRBD1,-,TRBJ2-7
CASRPTGGTSYEQYF,TGCGCCAGCAGGCCAACAGGGGGTACCTCCTACGAGCAGTACTTC,TRBV5-1,TRBD1,many,TRBJ2-7
CASYGPGLAGGETQYF,TGTGCCAGCTATGGACCGGGACTAGCGGGTGGGGAGACCCAGTACTTC,TRBV6-1,TRBD2,many,TRBJ2-5
CASSAGVETQYF,TGTGCCAGTTCGGCGGGGGTAGAGACCCAGTACTTC,TRBV19,TRBD2,many,TRBJ2-5
CSAPRAFPEAFF,TGCAGTGCTCCGAGGGCGTTCCCTGAAGCTTTCTTT,TRBV20-1,-,many,TRBJ1-1
CASSSRGGGTEAFF,TGTGCCAGCAGTTCCAGAGGGGGCGGAACTGAAGCTTTCTTT,TRBV6-5,TRBD1,many,TRBJ1-1
CASSRFIVPGQGSETQYF,TGTGCCAGCAGCCGCTTTATAGTCCCGGGACAGGGTTCAGAGACCCAGTACTTC,TRBV6-1,TRBD1,-,TRBJ2-5
CASSQHGGTEAFF,TGTGCCAGCAGCCAGCATGGGGGTACTGAAGCTTTCTTT,TRBV7-3,-,many,TRBJ1-1
CASRRSEETQYF,TGTGCCAGCAGGAGGAGTGAAGAGACCCAGTACTTC,TRBV27,-,-,TRBJ2-5
CASRTSGSFRETQYF,TGTGCCAGCCGGACTAGCGGGAGTTTTCGAGAGACCCAGTACTTC,TRBV19,TRBD2,many,TRBJ2-5
CASKSETLEAFF,TGTGCCAGCAAGTCAGAGACGTTGGAAGCTTTCTTT,TRBV2,-,many,TRBJ1-1
CSATQGNYGYTF,TGCAGTGCTACGCAGGGGAACTATGGCTACACCTTC,TRBV20-1,-,many,TRBJ1-2
CASSLEGDLSQETQYF,TGTGCCAGCAGCTTGGAAGGGGACCTATCCCAAGAGACCCAGTACTTC,TRBV5-6,-,many,TRBJ2-5
CASSSLGEGTEAFF,TGCGCCAGCAGCTCCCTGGGGGAGGGCACTGAAGCTTTCTTT,TRBV5-1,-,many,TRBJ1-1
CASSPPSANTEAFF,TGTGCCAGCTCACCACCGTCGGCGAACACTGAAGCTTTCTTT,TRBV18,-,many,TRBJ1-1
CASSHGATASYEQYF,TGTGCCAGCAGCCACGGGGCGACAGCCTCCTACGAGCAGTACTTC,TRBV7-8,-,many,TRBJ2-7
CAWLQDRVFGGYTF,TGTGCCTGGCTGCAAGACAGGGTTTTCGGCGGCTACACCTTC,TRBV30,TRBD1,many,TRBJ1-2
CASSLAVSGELFF,TGTGCCAGCAGTTTAGCGGTTTCCGGGGAGCTGTTTTTT,TRBV6-5,-,-,TRBJ2-2
CATSDFPGQVHTGELFF,TGTGCCACCAGTGATTTTCCGGGACAGGTGCACACCGGGGAGCTGTTTTTT,TRBV24-1,TRBD1,many,TRBJ2-2
CASSGTSGGLTGELFF,TGTGCCAGTTCCGGGACTAGCGGGGGGCTGACCGGGGAGCTGTTTTTT,TRBV5-3,TRBD2,few,TRBJ2-2
CASSKGATPGTQYF,TGTGCCAGCAGTAAAGGAGCGACCCCAGGGACCCAGTACTTC,TRBV12-3/TRBV12-4,-,many,TRBJ2-5
CASSKRGDPQETQYF,TGTGCCAGCAGCAAGCGGGGGGACCCACAAGAGACCCAGTACTTC,TRBV6-1,TRBD2,many,TRBJ2-5
CASSETGELFF,TGTGCCAGTAGTGAGACCGGGGAGCTGTTTTTT,TRBV19,-,many,TRBJ2-2
CASSFFSGSGNTIYF,TGTGCCAGCAGCTTCTTTTCGGGTTCTGGAAACACCATATATTTT,TRBV11-2,-,many,TRBJ1-3